This TCR beta chain was identified during a study of T-cell reconstitution after alpha-beta-depleted transplantation in children. The TCRbeta library incorporated unique molecular identifiers. One entry per CDR3 protein, called by TCRdb with MiXCR from the PCR reads. This table has about 500,000 distinct CDR3 sequences, approximately 10% appearing once. This clonotype has a count of ten or more. Antigen specificity is unknown. Overall study results and limits: T-cell counts and diversity were attributed mostly to newly produced T cells one year after transplant. Several hundred expanded graft clones reportedly were the source of alpha-beta T cells about two months after transplant. It was surviving recipient T cells and thymic progenitors that gave some patients high TCRbeta diversity at day 60.

The receptor was isolated from a female patient between 2 and 15 years old who had a stem cell transplant for aplastic anemia, so the T cells may come from the graft donor. The sequencing used PBMCs, mostly from graft donor cells, collected 180 days after TCRalphabeta/CD19-depleted stem cell transplant.

The CDR3 nucleotides read TGTGCCAGCTCACCTCGAGGAGGCGGGGAAAAACTGTTTTTT. Protein product: CASSPRGGGEKLFF. The chain links TRBV18 to TRBJ1-4; D call uncertain. The CDR3 has 14 residues. The germline V and J ends were trimmed by 3 bases and 8 bases, with 13 bases remaining between them. Germline V lookup: CDR1 KGHSH, CDR2 LQKENI.